One and the same sample provided the 22 T cell receptor beta chains below, sequenced in a study of CD8 T cells in Susac syndrome. Random-hexamer reverse transcription was applied to about 0.45 to 1 ug RNA. TCRdb reprocessed the immunoSEQ multiplex PCR reads via MiXCR and lists one record per CDR3 protein. The sample yields about 73,000 distinct CDR3 sequences, about 95% seen once. Sequencing used CD8+ T cells from PBMCs. These receptor sequences come from a human donor with multiple sclerosis.

This chain uses TRBV6-1 with TRBJ1-2; D is undetermined. V was clipped by 1 base and J by 3 bases, with 6 bases between them. CDR1 is MNHNS and CDR2 is SASEGT in the germline V gene. The CDR3 loop spans 13 amino acids. CDR3 region: CASSEGHYYGYTF. In nucleotides, the CDR3 is TGTGCCAGCAGTGAAGGACACTACTATGGCTACACCTTC.

The gene calls are TRBV6-2 or TRBV6-3 and TRBJ2-7; 10 nucleotides agree with TRBD2. The CDR3 sequence is 16 residues long. Germline V gene data show CDR1 as MNHEY and CDR2 as SVGEGT. With V trimmed by 4 bases and J by 4 bases, 10 bases remained unmatched. The DNA for the CDR3 is TGTGCCAGCAGTTCCGTAACTAGCGGGAATACATACGAGCAGTACTTC. Protein sequence: CASSSVTSGNTYEQYF.

The rearrangement uses TRBV19 and TRBJ1-1; D remains unclear. The V gene's germline CDR1 is LNHDA and CDR2 SQIVND (reference sequence). Trimming pared 0 bases from V and 4 bases from J, leaving 12 bases between. The CDR3 is 15 residues long. The DNA of the CDR3 is TGTGCCAGTAGTATAGATGGATCGGGGATCACTGAAGCTTTCTTT. Translating gives CASSIDGSGITEAFF.

The V call is TRBV12-3 or TRBV12-4, the J call TRBJ2-3, with D tentatively TRBD1 (5 bases). Trimming took off 7 bases at V and 1 base at J, with 24 bases between the two ends. CDR3 length equals 18 residues. In DNA form, the CDR3 reads TGTGCCAGCATTAAGGGGCCTAGTCAGGAGATGCGCACAGATACGCAGTATTTT. Encoded protein: CASIKGPSQEMRTDTQYF.

Here the CDR3 reads CASSEEHRGTNYEQYF. As DNA, the CDR3 is TGTGCCAGCAGTGAAGAGCACAGGGGCACCAACTACGAGCAGTACTTC. This sequence joins TRBV2 and TRBJ2-7, with 7 bases fitting TRBD1. In germline, CDR1 is SNHLY, CDR2 FYNNEI. This CDR3 region has 16 residues. After removal of 1 base from V and 3 bases from J, the junction contained 9 bases not matched to a gene.

The rearrangement joins TRBV27 to TRBJ2-7, with 9 bases that match TRBD2. CDR1 is MNHEY and CDR2 is SMNVEV in the germline V gene (reference sequence). The CDR3 is 15 residues long. Trimming took 3 bases from V and 0 from J; bases not matched to a gene: 3. DNA for the CDR3: TGTGCCAGCAGTTTTTCAGCGGGGGGCTCCTACGAGCAGTACTTC. The encoded protein is CASSFSAGGSYEQYF.

The rearrangement joins TRBV7-9 to TRBJ1-2, with D possibly matching TRBD1 (6 bases). V lost 1 base, J lost 11 bases, and 8 bases lay in between. CDR3 length: 11 residues. Germline loops: CDR1 SEHNR, CDR2 FQNEAQ (reference sequence). CDR3 loop: CASSLVGGYTF. The CDR3 DNA reads TGTGCCAGCAGCTTAGTAGGGGGATACACCTTC.

V gene TRBV13 combines with J gene TRBJ2-7, with 10 bases that match TRBD1. The CDR3 extends over 15 amino acids. CDR1 is PRHDT and CDR2 is FYEKMQ in the germline V gene (reference sequence). J lost 6 bases, V lost 5 bases, and 10 bases had no gene match. The DNA for the CDR3 is TGTGCCAGCAGCCCCCGACAGGGGGCGTGGGGCGAGCAGTACTTC. This codes for CASSPRQGAWGEQYF.

The chain combines TRBV30 with TRBJ2-5; D is undetermined. V was cut by 5 bases and J by 4 bases, with 8 bases left in between. The CDR3 is 11 residues long. Looked up from germline, CDR1 is GTSNPN and CDR2 is SVGIG (reference sequence). CDR3 protein: CAWEKRETQYF. In DNA form, the CDR3 reads TGTGCCTGGGAAAAACGAGAGACCCAGTACTTC. The full variable domain, in which reference TRBV30 and TRBJ2-5 provide the parts outside the CDR3, is SQTIHQWPATLVQPVGSPLSLECTVEGTSNPNLYWYRQAAGRGLQLLFYSVGIGQISSEVPQNLSASRPQDRQFILSSKKLLLSDSGFYLCAWEKRETQYFGPGTRLLVL.

The chain employs TRBV7-7 and TRBJ2-2; no clear D gene. Per the germline V gene, CDR1 is SSHAT and CDR2 is FNYEAQ (reference sequence). The CDR3 is made up of 12 amino acids. The ends were cut back, 5 bases at V and 6 bases at J, with 7 bases in the middle. The CDR3 coding sequence is TGTGCCAGCAGCCTCAAGCCCGGGGAGCTGTTTTTT. Translated: CASSLKPGELFF.

This clonotype was counted between two and nine times. The V gene is TRBV29-1, the J gene TRBJ1-1; unclear D gene. V was clipped by 6 bases and J by 2 bases, with 7 bases between them. CDR1 and CDR2 (germline): SQVTM, ANQGSEA. The CDR3 consists of 11 residues. Written as DNA, the CDR3 is TGCAGCGTCCCAAAAAACACTGAAGCTTTCTTT. As protein: CSVPKNTEAFF.

This chain uses TRBV6-4 with TRBJ2-1, with TRBD1 identical over 10 bases. V lost 3 bases to trimming and J lost 7 bases; unmatched junction nucleotides: 9. Germline-derived CDR1 and CDR2 are MRHNA and SNTAGT. This CDR3 comprises 16 residues. This CDR3 reads CASSDEGQGSTNEQFF. DNA of the CDR3: TGTGCCAGCAGTGATGAGGGACAGGGGTCAACAAATGAGCAGTTCTTC.

The chain is built from TRBV27 and TRBJ1-1; D perhaps matches TRBD1 (6 bases). Trimming shortened V by 0 bases and J by 1 base, and 12 bases separated the two germline ends. Germline V gives CDR1 MNHEY, CDR2 SMNVEV (reference sequence). CDR3 length equals 16 residues. In DNA, the CDR3 is TGTGCCAGCAGTTTATCGGTAGGGGGGGCGAACACTGAAGCTTTCTTT. Protein: CASSLSVGGANTEAFF.

In this sample, this clonotype turned up once. The chain joins TRBV2 to TRBJ2-7; the match to TRBD2 covers 11 bases. The CDR3 sequence is 14 residues long. Germline values: CDR1 SNHLY, CDR2 FYNNEI. V shed 8 bases and J 7 bases; nucleotides not matched to a gene: 10. The CDR3 region is CASLGTSGSWEQYF. CDR3 nucleotides: TGTGCCAGCTTAGGAACTAGCGGGAGTTGGGAGCAGTACTTC.

The chain carries TRBV6-2 or TRBV6-3 and TRBJ2-7; 11 positions match TRBD2. CDR1 is MNHEY, CDR2 SVGEGT, per germline. V dropped 6 bases and J dropped 2; count of bases not matched to a gene: 3. The CDR3 is 14 amino acids. The CDR3 sequence: CASSLGLAAYEQYF. The DNA of the CDR3 is TGTGCCAGCAGCCTGGGACTAGCGGCCTACGAGCAGTACTTC.

V usage is TRBV7-9 and J usage is TRBJ2-4; the D gene is possibly TRBD2 (5 bases). CDR3 length: 15 residues. The germline V and J ends were trimmed by 5 bases and 0 bases, with 11 bases remaining between them. Germline V gene data show CDR1 as SEHNR and CDR2 as FQNEAQ (reference sequence). This CDR3 is CASSMEDLAKNIQYF. The CDR3 DNA sequence: TGTGCCAGCAGCATGGAGGATCTAGCCAAAAACATTCAGTACTTC.

A few counts support this clonotype. The genes are TRBV6-5 and TRBJ2-7, with 7 bases fitting TRBD1. V was clipped by 5 bases and J by 3 bases; unmatched bases: 1. Germline V gene sequence: CDR1 MNHEY, CDR2 SVGAGI. The CDR3 consists of 12 residues. For the CDR3, the DNA is TGTGCCAGCAGTCGGGACAGCTACGAGCAGTACTTC. Translating it yields CASSRDSYEQYF.

The V gene is TRBV13, the J gene TRBJ2-7; D might be TRBD1 or TRBD2, each matching 6 bases. Between the trimmed V and J ends, which lost 6 bases and 2 bases, there was a span of 17 bases. CDR1 is PRHDT and CDR2 is FYEKMQ in the germline V gene (reference sequence). This CDR3 has 15 residues. CDR3 region: CASSSPSGGPYEQYF. CDR3 nucleotide sequence: TGTGCCAGCAGTTCCCCATCCGGGGGCCCCTACGAGCAGTACTTC.

The V and J genes are TRBV27 and TRBJ2-3, with TRBD2 identical over 7 bases. CDR1 is MNHEY and CDR2 is SMNVEV in the germline V gene (reference sequence). CDR3 length: 16 residues. V trimming: 3 bases; J trimming: 1 base; junction bases outside the gene matches: 7. Written as DNA, the CDR3 is TGTGCCAGCAGTTTCCTGGGTAGCGGGCGCACAGATACGCAGTATTTT. Residues: CASSFLGSGRTDTQYF.

The chain has TRBV5-4 and TRBJ2-5; unclear D gene. Trimming removed 3 bases at V and 5 bases at J, with 14 bases between. The germline V gene has CDR1 SGHNT and CDR2 YYREEE (reference sequence). The CDR3 is 14 amino acids. The CDR3 DNA reads as TGTGCCAGCAGCTCCCCGAGAGGTTGGGAGACCCAGTACTTC. It yields the protein CASSSPRGWETQYF. Complete variable domain (other parts from reference TRBV5-4 and TRBJ2-5): ETGVTQSPTHLIKTRGQQVTLRCSSQSGHNTVSWYQQALGQGPQFIFQYYREEENGRGNFPPRFSGLQFPNYSSELNVNALELDDSALYLCASSSPRGWETQYFGPGTRLLVL.

The chain couples TRBV12-3 or TRBV12-4 to TRBJ2-7; D remains ambiguous. The CDR3 spans 12 residues. V gave up 1 base and J gave up 4 bases, with 5 bases separating them. The CDR3 DNA sequence: TGTGCCAGCAGTTTAGTCCTATACGAGCAGTACTTC. Translated: CASSLVLYEQYF.

This chain uses TRBV7-8 with TRBJ1-5; the D is unclear. Germline V gene lookup returns CDR1 SGHVS and CDR2 FQNEAQ. The CDR3 covers 16 residues. V was shortened by 2 bases and J by 7 bases, with 18 bases between the two germline ends. The CDR3 here is CASSLTSRALGQPQHF. The CDR3 DNA sequence: TGTGCCAGCAGCTTAACTAGCCGGGCCTTGGGGCAGCCCCAGCATTTT.